This T cell receptor (beta chain) was identified during a study of early T cells in non-severe SARS-CoV-2 infection. TCRdb ran MiXCR on the 5' RACE reads and lists one entry per CDR3 protein. The sample contains tens of thousands of distinct CDR3 sequences, roughly 9.2% of which appear only once. In this sample, this clonotype turned up a few times. J gave up 7 bases and V 5 bases, and 9 bases lay outside the gene matches. Looked up from germline, CDR1 is MNHEY and CDR2 is SVGAGI. CDR3 size: 15 residues. The chain employs TRBV6-5 and TRBJ1-4, with 8 bases fitting TRBD1. Sequencing was done on a sample of whole blood. The TCR originated in an adult who was a healthcare worker with PCR-confirmed SARS-CoV-2 infection or an uninfected control (not recorded which). In nucleotides, the CDR3 is TGTGCCAGCAGTGTACTACAGGGGGTTCCTGAAAAACTGTTTTTT. Protein product: CASSVLQGVPEKLFF.